This T cell receptor (beta chain) was captured in a study of T-cell memory formation after mild COVID-19 (TCRdb year 2021). Looking at the study overall: TCR sequence clusters from the two donors were found to be largely donor specific. The cohort comprised two young, previously healthy adult volunteers, one female and one male. T-cell clones expanding and contracting after mild COVID-19 in a couple of donors were tracked by longitudinal TCRalpha and TCRbeta repertoire sequencing.

Instrument used: Illumina NovaSeq 6000. cDNA libraries for TCRalpha and TCRbeta were prepared by 5'RACE using constant-segment primers, with sample barcodes and unique molecular identifiers added. Trizol reagent was used to extract RNA from every sample. The libraries were amplified in two PCR steps, and the second step added a second sample barcode and Illumina TruSeq adapters. Sequencing of libraries was performed on an Illumina NovaSeq with 2 x 150 bp paired-end reads. Per the original workflow: Reads were demultiplexed and collapsed into UMI-guided consensus sequences with migec v1.2.7. Using mixcr v2.1.11, UMI consensuses were aligned to TRA and TRB V and J templates and then assembled into clonotypes. Expanded or contracted clonotypes were those called significant by both edgeR and NoisET, with noise models trained on biological replicates. For edgeR calls, the cutoffs were a false discovery rate-adjusted p below 0.01 and a log2 fold-change threshold of 1. As an exploratory analysis of dynamics, max-normalized trajectories of the 1000 most abundant clonotypes were examined by PCA with hierarchical clustering. Separately sequenced CD4+ and CD8+ repertoires were used to assign a CD4 or CD8 phenotype to each responding clone. TCRdb took the public reads, trimmed them with fastp at Q25, ran MiXCR for clone calling and kept in-frame beta chains. A single entry per CDR3 protein holds the most common genes and DNA from its merged rows. TCRdb, not the original authors, processed these V and J calls. The table for this sample lists over 500,000 distinct CDR3 sequences; about 18% of them were counted only once. Jointly, the top ten make up about 8.6% of the sample.

The study at large found these results: Contracting CD4+ clones turned up mainly in the CM and EM memory subsets, whereas EMRA was where CD8+ clones were enriched. Only a couple of mild cases were covered by the study, and larger cohorts that include severe cases with pre-infection samples were considered necessary. From day 15 to 85, contracting clones showed balanced CD4/CD8 phenotypes, whereas a second wave of clones that expanded from day 15 to 37 leaned towards CD4+. Some responding clones were detected in pre-infection memory, suggesting pre-existing cross-reactive memory T cells joined the SARS-CoV-2 response. SARS-CoV-2 specificity of the second-wave clones peaking on day 37 was not confirmed.

Ficoll-Paque density gradient centrifugation was the method used to isolate PBMCs. There are many counts of this clonotype. Which antigen it targets is not known. Per-base quality was not reported, and no clone a single base away is much larger than it. Sequencing was done on a sample of PBMCs or a T cell subset sorted from them (not recorded which). This clonotype originated in an adult woman who had mild COVID-19 (a few samples of this study predate the infection). The sample titles of this study are shuffled in the database, so cell type and time point are left out; the donor was told from shared clones.

The sequence in DNA is TGCAGTGCTACTAGCGGGGACCTCGGGCAGTACTTC. Translated, this gives CSATSGDLGQYF. The chain is made from TRBV20-1 and TRBJ2-7; a stretch of 9 junction bases matches TRBD2. The germline V gene (reference sequence) specifies DFQATT as CDR1 and SNEGSKA as CDR2. V is trimmed back by 4 bases and J by 9 bases, and the junction contains 7 bases that no gene match accounts for. The CDR3 measures 12 amino acids from cysteine to phenylalanine. Just the 36-base CDR3 DNA is kept, in frame starting at base 1.